These 8 T cell receptor beta chains were sequenced from one sample in a study of identical twins (TCRdb year 2016). The library was produced with 5' RACE. Sequenced on an Illumina HiSeq 2000. The raw public reads went through TCRdb reprocessing: fastp at Q25, MiXCR clone calling, in-frame beta chains kept. Rows are combined by CDR3 protein, so each entry shows the most common genes and DNA. Counted in this sample were approximately 1.8 million distinct CDR3 sequences; about 31% of them appeared once. Approximately 0.25% of the sample lies in the top ten. The sample comprised cord blood. These receptor sequences come from a newborn girl in good health.

This clonotype was counted only a few times. CDR3 DNA: TGCAGCGTTGCTGACGGGAGCAATCAGCCCCAGCATTTT. Translation: CSVADGSNQPQHF. The chain has TRBV29-1 and TRBJ1-5; the D is unclear. Germline V CDR1 and CDR2: SQVTM, ANQGSEA. This CDR3 contains 13 residues. Trimming stripped 4 bases from V and 1 base from J, with 8 bases between. The whole variable domain, remainder taken from reference TRBV29-1 and TRBJ1-5, is SAVISQKPSRDICQRGTSLTIQCQVDSQVTMMFWYRQQPGQSLTLIATANQGSEATYESGFVIDKFPISRPNLTFSTLTVSNMSPEDSSIYLCSVADGSNQPQHFGDGTRLSIL.

The genes are TRBV18 and TRBJ2-1; D possibly corresponds to TRBD2 (5 bases). The CDR3 is 13 residues long. Germline V gives CDR1 KGHSH, CDR2 LQKENI. The ends were cut back, 1 base at V and 7 bases at J, with 8 bases in the middle. DNA of the CDR3: TGTGCCAGCTCACCACTTAGGAGGAATGAGCAGTTCTTC. Encoded protein: CASSPLRRNEQFF.

The rearrangement joins TRBV6-5 to TRBJ1-6, with unresolved D. V was trimmed by 4 bases and J by 0 bases, leaving 22 bases between them. The length of the CDR3 is 20 residues. The germline V gene encodes CDR1 MNHEY and CDR2 SVGAGI. Here the CDR3 DNA reads TGTGCCAGCAGTTTACGACGTACCAAGACGTTGAGCTCCTATAATTCACCCCTCCACTTT. This gives the protein CASSLRRTKTLSSYNSPLHF.

The V call is TRBV7-8, the J call TRBJ2-7, with 10 bases fitting TRBD2. The germline V gene has CDR1 SGHVS and CDR2 FQNEAQ. This CDR3 spans 17 amino acids. V shed 3 bases and J 2 bases; nucleotides not matched to a gene: 10. The CDR3 sequence is CASSLVAGGFLPYEQYF. The CDR3, as DNA: TGTGCCAGCAGCTTGGTAGCGGGGGGCTTCCTCCCCTACGAGCAGTACTTC.

CDR3 loop: CASSLTGPPNEKLFF. The CDR3 bases are TGTGCCAGCAGTTTGACGGGGCCCCCTAATGAAAAACTGTTTTTT. This rearrangement joins TRBV11-2 to TRBJ1-4; D may be TRBD1 (5 bases). CDR3 length: 15 amino acids. V was cut by 6 bases and J by 3 bases, with 14 bases left in between. Germline-derived CDR1 and CDR2 are SGHAT and FQNNGV.

The rearrangement links TRBV7-2 to TRBJ2-3; TRBD2 matches 9 bases. The junction had 8 bases not matched to a gene; V was cut back by 1 base and J by 0 bases. This CDR3 comprises 18 residues. The germline gives CDR1 SGHTA, CDR2 FQGNSA. The CDR3 DNA reads as TGTGCCAGCAGCTTAGTCCCTAGCGGGACCTCTAGCACAGATACGCAGTATTTT. It specifies CASSLVPSGTSSTDTQYF.

The J gene is TRBJ1-1, the V gene TRBV5-6; D is undetermined. Germline CDR1 reads SGHDT; CDR2 reads YYEEEE. CDR3 length: 14 amino acids. Trimming removed 4 bases from V and 5 bases from J, with 15 bases in between. DNA for the CDR3: TGTGCCAGCAGCCACGGTAATCGGGATACTGAAGCTTTCTTT. It encodes CASSHGNRDTEAFF.

The chain is built from TRBV6-5 and TRBJ2-2; a possible D gene is TRBD2 (5 bases). The CDR3 has 15 residues. Germline loops: CDR1 MNHEY, CDR2 SVGAGI. The V gene lost 6 bases and the J gene lost 2 bases, with 13 bases spanning the gap. CDR3 residues: CASSRTTGNTGELFF. The CDR3, as DNA: TGTGCCAGCAGCCGAACGACGGGAAACACCGGGGAGCTGTTTTTT.